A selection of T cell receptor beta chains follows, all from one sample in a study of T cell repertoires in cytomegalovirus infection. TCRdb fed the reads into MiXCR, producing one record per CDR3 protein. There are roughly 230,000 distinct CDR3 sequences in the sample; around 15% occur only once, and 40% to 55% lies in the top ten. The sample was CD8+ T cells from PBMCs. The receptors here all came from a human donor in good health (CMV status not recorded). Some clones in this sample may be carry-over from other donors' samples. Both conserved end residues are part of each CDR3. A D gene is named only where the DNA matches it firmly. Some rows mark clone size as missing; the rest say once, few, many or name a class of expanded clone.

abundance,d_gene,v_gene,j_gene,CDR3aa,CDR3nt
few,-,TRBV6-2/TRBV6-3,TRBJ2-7,CASTAVVSGYEQYF,TGTGCCAGCACCGCCGTTGTTTCAGGCTACGAGCAGTACTTC
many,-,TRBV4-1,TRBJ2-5,CASSQVVGRFDETQYF,TGCGCCAGCAGCCAAGTGGTCGGCCGGTTCGACGAGACCCAGTACTTC
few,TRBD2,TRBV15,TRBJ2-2,CATRGTVLAGANTGELFF,TGTGCCACCAGGGGGACCGTACTAGCGGGGGCGAACACCGGGGAGCTGTTTTTT
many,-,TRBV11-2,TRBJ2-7,CASSLYPLTGWGEQYF,TGTGCCAGCAGCTTATACCCTCTAACAGGGTGGGGCGAGCAGTACTTC
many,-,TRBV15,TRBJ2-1,CATSRVSLTFNEQFF,TGTGCCACCAGCAGAGTATCACTAACTTTCAATGAGCAGTTCTTC
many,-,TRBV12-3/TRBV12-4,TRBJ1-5,CASKTEVGDQPQHF,TGTGCCAGCAAAACAGAGGTTGGCGATCAGCCCCAGCATTTT
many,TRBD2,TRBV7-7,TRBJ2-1,CASSDGSGGARNNEQFF,TGTGCTAGCAGCGACGGTAGCGGGGGGGCTAGGAACAATGAGCAGTTCTTC
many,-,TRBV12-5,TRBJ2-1,CASGLAPFNEQFF,TGTGCTAGTGGTTTGGCCCCCTTCAATGAGCAGTTCTTC
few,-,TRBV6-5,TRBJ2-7,CASSLTRNYEQYF,TGTGCCAGCAGCTTGACACGGAATTACGAGCAGTACTTC
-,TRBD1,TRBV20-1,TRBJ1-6,CSARSPGQVATALHF,TGCAGTGCTAGAAGCCCGGGACAGGTGGCTACGGCCCTCCACTTT
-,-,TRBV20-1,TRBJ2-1,CSAVDSPVTFF,TGCAGTGCTGTTGACAGTCCAGTTACGTTCTTC
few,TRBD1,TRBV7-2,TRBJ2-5,CASSLTGGVQETQYF,TGTGCCAGCAGCCTGACAGGGGGGGTCCAAGAGACCCAGTACTTC
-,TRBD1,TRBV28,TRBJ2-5,CASSLGQGARETQYF,TGTGCCAGCAGTTTAGGACAGGGGGCGAGGGAGACCCAGTACTTC
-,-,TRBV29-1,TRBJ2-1,CSVDYRNNEQFF,TGCAGCGTTGACTACCGGAACAATGAGCAGTTCTTC
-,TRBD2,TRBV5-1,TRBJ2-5,CASSLAFSGGQVARETQYF,TGCGCCAGCAGCTTGGCTTTTTCGGGGGGTCAAGTCGCACGGGAGACCCAGTACTTC
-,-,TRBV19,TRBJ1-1,CASRPYVRVGTEAFF,TGTGCCAGTAGACCTTATGTTAGGGTCGGCACTGAAGCTTTCTTT
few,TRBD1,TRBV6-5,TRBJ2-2,CASSTQGASTGELFF,TGTGCCAGCAGTACACAGGGGGCAAGCACCGGGGAGCTGTTTTTT
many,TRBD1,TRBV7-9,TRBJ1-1,CASSPTGTGSEAFF,TGTGCCAGCAGCCCGACCGGGACAGGGTCTGAAGCTTTCTTT
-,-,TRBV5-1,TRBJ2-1,CASSFAGLHGEQFF,TGCGCCAGCAGCTTCGCGGGGCTCCACGGTGAGCAGTTCTTC
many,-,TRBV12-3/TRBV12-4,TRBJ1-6,CASSLTGRGNSPLHF,TGTGCCAGCAGTTTAACGGGCAGGGGAAATTCACCCCTCCACTTT
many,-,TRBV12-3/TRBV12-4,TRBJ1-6,CASSFVPRALHF,TGTGCCAGCAGTTTTGTGCCCAGGGCCCTCCACTTT
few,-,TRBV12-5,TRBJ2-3,CASGFNADTQYF,TGTGCTAGTGGTTTCAATGCAGATACGCAGTATTTT
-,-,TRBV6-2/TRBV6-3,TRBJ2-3,CASSYLGITDTQYF,TGTGCCAGCAGTTACCTGGGGATCACAGATACGCAGTATTTT
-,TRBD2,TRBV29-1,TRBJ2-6,CSAGGRTTSGANVLTF,TGCAGCGCGGGGGGGCGGACGACCTCTGGGGCCAACGTCCTGACTTTC
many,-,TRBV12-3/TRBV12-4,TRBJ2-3,CASSLASSDTQYF,TGTGCCAGCAGTTTGGCCTCATCAGATACGCAGTATTTT
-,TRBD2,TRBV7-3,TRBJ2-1,CASSSGGATNEQFF,TGTGCCAGCAGCAGCGGGGGGGCCACGAATGAGCAGTTCTTC
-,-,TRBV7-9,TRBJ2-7,CASSGDGEEQYF,TGTGCCAGCAGCGGGGATGGTGAGGAGCAGTACTTC
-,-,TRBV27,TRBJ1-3,CASSPLGGAGNTIYF,TGTGCCAGCAGTCCTTTGGGAGGGGCAGGAAACACCATATATTTT
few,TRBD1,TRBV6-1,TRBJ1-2,CASRLRQGEVAVYGYTF,TGTGCCAGCAGACTTCGACAGGGTGAGGTTGCGGTCTATGGCTACACCTTC
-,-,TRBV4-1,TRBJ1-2,CASSQVVVGQFYGYTF,TGCGCCAGCAGCCAAGTTGTTGTCGGACAGTTCTATGGCTACACCTTC
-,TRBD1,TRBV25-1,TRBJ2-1,CASSDPTGSYNEQFF,TGTGCCAGCAGTGACCCGACAGGGTCCTACAATGAGCAGTTCTTC
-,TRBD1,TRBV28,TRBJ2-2,CASSFLMVRGFTGELFF,TGTGCCAGCAGTTTTTTAATGGTCAGGGGGTTCACCGGGGAGCTGTTTTTT